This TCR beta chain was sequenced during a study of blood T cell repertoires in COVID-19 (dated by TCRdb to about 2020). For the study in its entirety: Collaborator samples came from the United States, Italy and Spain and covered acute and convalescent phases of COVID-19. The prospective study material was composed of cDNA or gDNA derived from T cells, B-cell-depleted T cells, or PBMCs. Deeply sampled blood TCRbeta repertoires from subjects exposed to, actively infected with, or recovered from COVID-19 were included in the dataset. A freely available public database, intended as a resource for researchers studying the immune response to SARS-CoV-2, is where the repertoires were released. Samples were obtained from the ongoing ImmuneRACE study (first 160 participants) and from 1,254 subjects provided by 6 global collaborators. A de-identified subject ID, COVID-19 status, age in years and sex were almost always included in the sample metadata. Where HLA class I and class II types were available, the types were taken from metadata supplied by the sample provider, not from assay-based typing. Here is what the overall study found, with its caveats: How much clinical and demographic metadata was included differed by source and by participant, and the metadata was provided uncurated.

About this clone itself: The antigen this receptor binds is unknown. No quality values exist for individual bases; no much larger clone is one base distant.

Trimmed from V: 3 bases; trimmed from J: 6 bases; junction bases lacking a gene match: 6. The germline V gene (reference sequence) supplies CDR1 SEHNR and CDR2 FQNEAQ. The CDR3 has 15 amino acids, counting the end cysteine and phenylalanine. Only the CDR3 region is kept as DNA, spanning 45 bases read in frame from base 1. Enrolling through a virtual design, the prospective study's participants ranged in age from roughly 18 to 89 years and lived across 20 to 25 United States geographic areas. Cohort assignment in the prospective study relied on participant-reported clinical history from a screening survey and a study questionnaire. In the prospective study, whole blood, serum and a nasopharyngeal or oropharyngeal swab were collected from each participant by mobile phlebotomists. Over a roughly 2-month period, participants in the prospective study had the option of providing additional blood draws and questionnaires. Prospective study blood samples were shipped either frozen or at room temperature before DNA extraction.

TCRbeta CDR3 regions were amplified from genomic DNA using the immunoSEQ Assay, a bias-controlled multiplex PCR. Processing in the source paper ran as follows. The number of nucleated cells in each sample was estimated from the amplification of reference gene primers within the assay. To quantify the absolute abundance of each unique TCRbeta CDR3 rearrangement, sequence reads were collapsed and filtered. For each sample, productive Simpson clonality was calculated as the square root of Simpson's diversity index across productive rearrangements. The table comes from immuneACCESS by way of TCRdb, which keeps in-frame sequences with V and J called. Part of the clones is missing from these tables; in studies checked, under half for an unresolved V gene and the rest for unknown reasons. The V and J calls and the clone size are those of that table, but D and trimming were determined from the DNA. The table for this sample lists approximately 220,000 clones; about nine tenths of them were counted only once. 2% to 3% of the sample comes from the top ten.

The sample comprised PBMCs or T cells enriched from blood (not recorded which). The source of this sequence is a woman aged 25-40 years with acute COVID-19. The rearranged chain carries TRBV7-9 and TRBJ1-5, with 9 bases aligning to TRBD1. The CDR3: CASSFGTGLAQPQHF. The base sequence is TGTGCCAGCAGCTTTGGGACAGGGCTGGCTCAGCCCCAGCATTTT.